The TCR beta chain under discussion was sequenced for a study of blood T cell repertoires in COVID-19. The overall study: Some COVID-19 samples were acute and others convalescent; all came from the United States, Italy and Spain.

TCRdb keeps only in-frame clones here, not all; method: immunoSEQ multiplex PCR. The sample lists some 200,000 clones, 83% occurring once. The germline V gene encodes CDR1 MNHEY and CDR2 SVGEGT. The CDR3 is 14 residues long. The V end was cut by 2 bases, the J end by 3 bases, with 10 bases between. This clonotype originated in a woman in her forties or fifties who had been exposed to COVID-19. Sequenced material: PBMCs or T cells enriched from blood (not recorded which). The chain employs TRBV6-2 or TRBV6-3 and TRBJ1-1; D is ambiguous. CDR3: CASSYGGSYTEAFF. Here the CDR3 DNA reads TGTGCCAGCAGTTACGGAGGGAGCTACACTGAAGCTTTCTTT.